This T cell receptor (beta chain) emerged from a study of shared clonotypes between healthy human individuals. Repertoires were generated with immunoSEQ multiplex PCR, while TCRdb's copy carries only in-frame clones and drops some. The data contain 750,000 to 1,000,000 clones, 85% to 95% of them seen just once; the ten biggest clones take up 24%. Germline CDR1 SGHTA, CDR2 FQGNSA. The CDR3 spans 16 residues. The germline V and J ends were trimmed by 1 base and 7 bases, with 17 bases remaining between them. Naive CD8 cells were CD45RO-negative, positively selected for CCR7, excluding terminally differentiated effector memory CD45RA+ cells.

The clonotype originates from a man younger than 40 in good health. Sample: naive CD8+ T cells sorted from blood. This chain uses TRBV7-2 with TRBJ2-1, with TRBD1 as a possible D gene (6 bases). CDR3 in DNA: TGTGCCAGCAGCTTAGATAATCTGGGGGCACTTAATGAGCAGTTCTTC. It specifies CASSLDNLGALNEQFF.